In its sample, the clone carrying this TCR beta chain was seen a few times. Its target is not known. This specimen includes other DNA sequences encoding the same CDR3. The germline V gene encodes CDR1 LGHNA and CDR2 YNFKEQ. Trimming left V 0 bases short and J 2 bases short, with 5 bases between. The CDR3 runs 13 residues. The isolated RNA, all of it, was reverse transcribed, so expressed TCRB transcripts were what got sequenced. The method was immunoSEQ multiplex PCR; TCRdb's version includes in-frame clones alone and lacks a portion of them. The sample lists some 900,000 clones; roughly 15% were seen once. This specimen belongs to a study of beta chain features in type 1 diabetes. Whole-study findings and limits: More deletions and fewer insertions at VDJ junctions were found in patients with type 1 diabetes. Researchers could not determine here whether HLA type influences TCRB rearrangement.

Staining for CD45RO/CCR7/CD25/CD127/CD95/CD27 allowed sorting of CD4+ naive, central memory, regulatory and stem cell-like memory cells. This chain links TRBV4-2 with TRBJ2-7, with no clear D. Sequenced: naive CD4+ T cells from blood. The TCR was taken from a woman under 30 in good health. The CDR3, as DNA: TGTGCCAGCAGCCAAGATAGGGCCTACGAGCAGTACTTC. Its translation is CASSQDRAYEQYF.